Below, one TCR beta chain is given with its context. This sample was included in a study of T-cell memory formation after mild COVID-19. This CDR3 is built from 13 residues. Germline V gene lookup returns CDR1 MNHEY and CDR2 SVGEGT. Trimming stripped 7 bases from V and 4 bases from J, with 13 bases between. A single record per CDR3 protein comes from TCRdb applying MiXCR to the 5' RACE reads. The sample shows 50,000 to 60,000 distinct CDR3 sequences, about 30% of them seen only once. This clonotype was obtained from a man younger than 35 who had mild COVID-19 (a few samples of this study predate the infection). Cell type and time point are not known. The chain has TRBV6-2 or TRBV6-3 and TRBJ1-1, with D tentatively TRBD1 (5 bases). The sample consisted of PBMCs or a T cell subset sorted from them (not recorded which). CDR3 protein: CASNAGTGTEAFF. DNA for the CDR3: TGTGCCAGCAACGCAGGGACTGGCACTGAAGCTTTCTTT.